This T cell receptor beta chain was captured in a study of T cells after posttransplantation cyclophosphamide. General observations from the study: Later post-transplant blood repertoires were often dominated by donor CD8+ memory clones. Blood and skin or GI T cell repertoires showed limited TRB overlap.

Worth noting for this clone: Its specificity is unknown.

The CDR3 is 15 amino acids. Germline V gene data show CDR1 as SGHTA and CDR2 as FQGNSA. Trimming cost V 3 bases and J 5 bases; bases outside gene matches: 6. Methotrexate plus calcineurin inhibitor accompanied controls' myeloablative marrow transplants; sampling was 1 year later. Repertoires were generated with immunoSEQ multiplex PCR, while TCRdb's copy carries only in-frame clones and drops some. The profile shows over 20,000 clones, 80% to 90% of them singletons. This sequence joins TRBV7-2 and TRBJ2-5, with 10 bases aligning to TRBD2. The source was PBMCs, collected about 13 months after allogeneic stem cell transplant with calcineurin inhibitor and methotrexate. The receptor comes from a female patient in her 30s who received an allogeneic stem cell transplant from an unrelated donor, was CMV-positive, and had acute and chronic GVHD. Some of the T cells may derive from the graft donor. The CDR3 DNA follows: TGTGCCAGCAGCTTGCAGCGGGGGGGCGGGGAGACCCAGTACTTC. Translated, it gives CASSLQRGGGETQYF.